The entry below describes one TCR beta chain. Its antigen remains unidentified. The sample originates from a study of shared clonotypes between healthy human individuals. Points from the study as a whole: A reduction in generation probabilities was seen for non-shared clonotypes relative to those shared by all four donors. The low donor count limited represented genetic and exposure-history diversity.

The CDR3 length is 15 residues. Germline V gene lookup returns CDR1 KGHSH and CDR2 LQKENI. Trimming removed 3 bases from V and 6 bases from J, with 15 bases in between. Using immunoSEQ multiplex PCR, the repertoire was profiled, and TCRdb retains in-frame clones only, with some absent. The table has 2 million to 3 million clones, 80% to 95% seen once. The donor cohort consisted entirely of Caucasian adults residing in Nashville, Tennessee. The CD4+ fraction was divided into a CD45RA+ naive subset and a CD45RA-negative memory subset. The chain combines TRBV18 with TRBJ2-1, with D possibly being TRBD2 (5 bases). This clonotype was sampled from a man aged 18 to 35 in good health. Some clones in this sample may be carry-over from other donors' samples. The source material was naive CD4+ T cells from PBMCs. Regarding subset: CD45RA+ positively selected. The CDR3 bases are TGTGCCAGCTCACCGTCCCCCGGGGAGTTCAATGAGCAGTTCTTC. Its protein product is CASSPSPGEFNEQFF.